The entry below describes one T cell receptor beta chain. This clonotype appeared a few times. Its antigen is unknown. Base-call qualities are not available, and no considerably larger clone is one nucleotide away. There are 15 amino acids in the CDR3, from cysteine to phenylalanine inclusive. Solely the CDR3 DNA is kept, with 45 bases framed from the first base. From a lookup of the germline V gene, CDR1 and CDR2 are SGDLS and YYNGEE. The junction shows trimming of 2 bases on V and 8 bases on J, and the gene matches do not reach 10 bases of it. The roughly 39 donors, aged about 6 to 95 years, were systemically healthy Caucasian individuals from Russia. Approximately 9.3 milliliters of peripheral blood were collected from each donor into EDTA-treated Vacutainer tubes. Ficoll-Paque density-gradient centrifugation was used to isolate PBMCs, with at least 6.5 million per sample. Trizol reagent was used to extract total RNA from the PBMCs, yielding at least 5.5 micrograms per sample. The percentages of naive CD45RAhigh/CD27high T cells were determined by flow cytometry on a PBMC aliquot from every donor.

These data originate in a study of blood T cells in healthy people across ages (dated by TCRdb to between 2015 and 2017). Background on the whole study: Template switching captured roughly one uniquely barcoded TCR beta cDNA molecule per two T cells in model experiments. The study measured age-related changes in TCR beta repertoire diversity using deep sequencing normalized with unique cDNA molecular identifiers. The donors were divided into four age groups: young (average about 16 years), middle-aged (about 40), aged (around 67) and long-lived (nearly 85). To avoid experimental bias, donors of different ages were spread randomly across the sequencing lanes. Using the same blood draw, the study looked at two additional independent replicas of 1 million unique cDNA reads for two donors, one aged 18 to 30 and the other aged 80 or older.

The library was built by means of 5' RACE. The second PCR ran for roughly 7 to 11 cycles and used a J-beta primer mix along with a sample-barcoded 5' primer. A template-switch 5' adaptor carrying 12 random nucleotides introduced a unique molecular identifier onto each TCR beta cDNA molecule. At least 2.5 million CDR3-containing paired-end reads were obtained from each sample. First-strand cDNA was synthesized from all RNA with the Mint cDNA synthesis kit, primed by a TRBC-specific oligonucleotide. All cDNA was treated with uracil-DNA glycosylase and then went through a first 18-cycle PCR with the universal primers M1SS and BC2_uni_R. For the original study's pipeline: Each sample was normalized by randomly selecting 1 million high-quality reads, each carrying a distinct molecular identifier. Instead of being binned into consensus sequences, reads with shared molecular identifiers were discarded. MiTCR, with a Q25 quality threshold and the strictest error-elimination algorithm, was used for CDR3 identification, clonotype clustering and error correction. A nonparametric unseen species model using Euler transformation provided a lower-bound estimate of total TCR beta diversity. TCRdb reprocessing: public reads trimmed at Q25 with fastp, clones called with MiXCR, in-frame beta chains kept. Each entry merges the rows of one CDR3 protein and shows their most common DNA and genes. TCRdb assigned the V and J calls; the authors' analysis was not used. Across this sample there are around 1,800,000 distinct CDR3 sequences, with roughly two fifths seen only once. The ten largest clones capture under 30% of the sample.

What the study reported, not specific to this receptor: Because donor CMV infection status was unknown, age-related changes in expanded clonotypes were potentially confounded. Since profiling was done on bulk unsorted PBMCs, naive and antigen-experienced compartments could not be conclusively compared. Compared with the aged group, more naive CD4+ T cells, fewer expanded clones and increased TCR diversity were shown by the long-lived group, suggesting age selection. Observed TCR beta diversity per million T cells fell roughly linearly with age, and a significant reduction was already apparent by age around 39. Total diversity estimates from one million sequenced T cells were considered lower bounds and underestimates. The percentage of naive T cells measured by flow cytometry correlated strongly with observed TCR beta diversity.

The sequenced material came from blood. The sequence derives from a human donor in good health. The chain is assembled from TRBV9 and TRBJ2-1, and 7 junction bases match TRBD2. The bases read TGTGCCAGCAGCGTCAGCGGGGCAGGGCTCTATGAGCAGTTCTTC. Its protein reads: CASSVSGAGLYEQFF. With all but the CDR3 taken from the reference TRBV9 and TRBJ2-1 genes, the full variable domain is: DSGVTQTPKHLITATGQRVTLRCSPRSGDLSVYWYQQSLDQGLQFLIQYYNGEERAKGNILERFSAQQFPDLHSELNLSSLELGDSALYFCASSVSGAGLYEQFFGPGTRLTVL.